Below are 19 T cell receptor beta chains sequenced from a single sample in a study of blood T cell repertoires in COVID-19. Only in-frame clones appear in the TCRdb table, and some are missing; sequencing was by immunoSEQ multiplex PCR. Seen here are roughly 280,000 clones, around nine tenths observed once, and the top ten hold around 5%. The sequenced material came from peripheral blood. The receptors shown here come from a woman in her sixties or seventies with COVID-19, enrolled during active disease.

The chain combines TRBV7-3 with TRBJ1-1; weak D call: TRBD1 (6 bases). The CDR3 extends over 14 amino acids. V lost 2 bases and J 5 bases, leaving 12 bases between the germline ends. In germline, CDR1 is SGHTA, CDR2 FQGTGA. The CDR3 region is CASSLATGSTEAFF. The DNA of the CDR3 is TGTGCCAGCAGCTTAGCCACAGGGAGTACTGAAGCTTTCTTT.

This chain joins TRBV19 and TRBJ2-1; 10 bases map to TRBD1. After removal of 4 bases from V and 4 bases from J, the junction contained 7 bases not matched to a gene. The germline CDR1 and CDR2 sequences are LNHDA and SQIVND (reference sequence). CDR3 length equals 16 residues. CDR3 DNA sequence: TGTGCCAGTAGTAGAGAGACAGGGGGCGGATACAATGAGCAGTTCTTC. Translating it yields CASSRETGGGYNEQFF.

The genes are TRBV3-1 (or the pseudogene TRBV3-2) and TRBJ2-3; D is perhaps TRBD1 (5 bases). The CDR3 has 15 amino acids. V lost 4 bases and J 2 bases, leaving 13 bases between the germline ends. Looked up from germline, CDR1 is LGHDT and CDR2 is YNNKEL (reference sequence). The CDR3 reads CASSPRGASTDTQYF. For the CDR3, the DNA is TGTGCCAGCAGCCCTCGTGGGGCCTCCACAGATACGCAGTATTTT.

This clone was seen only once. This rearrangement joins TRBV5-4 to TRBJ1-2; D gene uncertain. Trimming cost V 1 base and J 0 bases, with 7 bases left between them. CDR1 is SGHNT and CDR2 is YYREEE in the germline V gene (reference sequence). The CDR3 runs to 14 residues. CDR3 nucleotides: TGTGCCAGCAGCTTGTACAGAGCTAACTATGGCTACACCTTC. This encodes CASSLYRANYGYTF.

The chain couples TRBV19 to TRBJ2-1, with D tentatively TRBD2 (6 bases). With 6 bases removed from V and 9 bases from J, the gap between germline ends came to 9 bases. The germline CDR1 and CDR2 sequences are LNHDA and SQIVND (reference sequence). CDR3 length: 11 amino acids. This CDR3 reads CASSRRGEQFF. CDR3 nucleotide sequence: TGTGCCAGTAGCAGGAGGGGTGAGCAGTTCTTC. Complete variable domain (other parts from reference TRBV19 and TRBJ2-1): DGGITQSPKYLFRKEGQNVTLSCEQNLNHDAMYWYRQDPGQGLRLIYYSQIVNDFQKGDIAEGYSVSREKKESFPLTVTSAQKNPTAFYLCASSRRGEQFFGPGTRLTVL.

This chain's CDR3 is CASSLRRGSNQPQHF. The CDR3 DNA sequence: TGTGCCAGCAGTTTACGCAGAGGAAGCAATCAGCCCCAGCATTTT. V is TRBV28 and J is TRBJ1-5, with D hard to call. With 2 bases removed from V and 1 base from J, the gap between germline ends came to 9 bases. This CDR3 region has 15 residues. In germline, CDR1 is MDHEN, CDR2 SYDVKM.

The chain uses TRBV9 and TRBJ1-6; D is possibly TRBD1 (6 bases). This CDR3 comprises 15 residues. V shed 3 bases and J shed 7 bases, with 14 bases lying between them. Germline loops: CDR1 SGDLS, CDR2 YYNGEE. The CDR3 region is CASSEGGATNSPLHF. As DNA, the CDR3 is TGTGCCAGCAGCGAGGGGGGGGCTACCAATTCACCCCTCCACTTT.

The chain has TRBV6-5 and TRBJ1-3, with 7 bases that match TRBD1. Germline assignment: CDR1 MNHEY and CDR2 SVGAGI. This CDR3 is 14 amino acids long. Trimming cost V 6 bases and J 2 bases; bases outside gene matches: 4. The CDR3, as DNA: TGTGCCAGCAGCCAGGGGGGTACTGGAAACACCATATATTTT. This translates into CASSQGGTGNTIYF.

V usage is TRBV6-5 and J usage is TRBJ1-2; D gene ambiguous. This CDR3 region has 14 residues. Germline V gives CDR1 MNHEY, CDR2 SVGAGI. V shed 5 bases and J shed 2 bases, with 12 bases lying between them. The CDR3 here is CASSREATNYGYTF. CDR3 nucleotide sequence: TGTGCCAGCAGTCGGGAGGCCACGAACTATGGCTACACCTTC.

The V call is TRBV12-3 or TRBV12-4, the J call TRBJ2-4, with D perhaps matching TRBD2 (6 bases). The V end was cut by 6 bases, the J end by 5 bases, with 11 bases between. The CDR3 extends over 13 amino acids. CDR3 residues: CASSRGTENIQYF. CDR3 DNA: TGTGCCAGCAGCCGGGGGACGGAAAACATTCAGTACTTC.

Written as DNA, the CDR3 is TGTGCCAGCAGGCTGGGGGGGACCTACAATGAGCAGTTCTTC. It is translated as CASRLGGTYNEQFF. The chain couples TRBV27 to TRBJ2-1; TRBD2 aligns across 7 bases. Losses at the gene ends were 6 bases for V and 2 bases for J; bases not matched to a gene: 4. Germline-derived CDR1 and CDR2 are MNHEY and SMNVEV (reference sequence). This CDR3 is built from 14 residues.

The chain has TRBV9 and TRBJ2-1, with TRBD2 matching 10 bases. The length of the CDR3 is 15 residues. The V and J ends lost 1 base and 7 bases, in that order; junction bases with no gene match: 5. Germline loops: CDR1 SGDLS, CDR2 YYNGEE. CDR3 nucleotides: TGTGCCAGCAGCGTAACTGGGACTAGCGTTAATGAGCAGTTCTTC. Protein product: CASSVTGTSVNEQFF.

The genes are TRBV10-3 and TRBJ2-3; D uncertain. Trimming stripped 7 bases from V and 0 bases from J, with 8 bases between. The CDR3 covers 13 residues. In germline, CDR1 is ENHRY, CDR2 SYGVKD. The chain's CDR3 is CAITAGSTDTQYF. DNA for the CDR3: TGTGCCATCACGGCAGGAAGCACAGATACGCAGTATTTT.

Notes on this clone: Other DNA sequences in this specimen translate into the identical CDR3. The chain joins TRBV2 to TRBJ1-5, with 7 positions matching TRBD1. Germline assignment: CDR1 SNHLY and CDR2 FYNNEI. With V trimmed by 2 bases and J by 2 bases, 0 bases remained unmatched. CDR3 size: 14 residues. CDR3 sequence reads: CASSETGGNQPQHF. The CDR3 DNA reads TGTGCCAGCAGTGAAACAGGGGGCAATCAGCCCCAGCATTTT.

V gene TRBV30 combines with J gene TRBJ1-3; D not certain. With 2 bases removed from V and 3 bases from J, the gap between germline ends came to 5 bases. The germline gives CDR1 GTSNPN, CDR2 SVGIG (reference sequence). CDR3 length: 12 residues. The CDR3 here is CAWSILGNTIYF. As DNA, the CDR3 is TGTGCCTGGAGTATTCTTGGAAACACCATATATTTT.

This clone has more than one count but fewer than ten. This chain joins TRBV5-6 and TRBJ1-1; no clear D. This CDR3 region has 13 residues. V was cut by 4 bases and J by 1 base, with 8 bases left in between. The germline gives CDR1 SGHDT, CDR2 YYEEEE. The CDR3 loop reads CASSPIGNTEAFF. CDR3 bases: TGTGCCAGCAGCCCGATCGGGAACACTGAAGCTTTCTTT.

The V gene is TRBV19, the J gene TRBJ2-7, with 8 bases identical to TRBD1. The CDR3 is made up of 14 amino acids. Germline V gene lookup returns CDR1 LNHDA and CDR2 SQIVND (reference sequence). V shed 4 bases, J shed 1 base, and the junction held 3 bases outside the gene matches. CDR3 amino acids: CASSKGQESYEQYF. CDR3 bases: TGTGCCAGTAGTAAGGGACAGGAGTCCTACGAGCAGTACTTC.

The sample holds many counts of this clone. This same CDR3 is encoded by further DNA sequences in the sample. The chain employs TRBV27 and TRBJ2-1; 8 bases are shared with TRBD2. Germline V gene sequence: CDR1 MNHEY, CDR2 SMNVEV (reference sequence). The trim removed 3 bases at V and 4 bases at J, leaving 8 bases unmatched. The CDR3 is made up of 16 amino acids. CDR3 in amino acids: CASSFSGTNSYNEQFF. The CDR3 DNA is TGTGCCAGCAGTTTTAGCGGGACGAACTCATACAATGAGCAGTTCTTC.

This clone was observed a handful of times. The chain uses TRBV4-3 and TRBJ1-4; 8 bases are a match to TRBD1. Germline V gene sequence: CDR1 LGHNA, CDR2 YSLEER. This CDR3 contains 16 residues. Unmatched junction bases numbered 7, after V lost 0 bases and J lost 7 bases. CDR3 in amino acids: CASSQDAGQGAEKLFF. CDR3 sequence (DNA): TGCGCCAGCAGCCAAGATGCAGGACAGGGAGCTGAAAAACTGTTTTTT.